These T cell receptor beta chains were read from a single sample in a study of blood T cell repertoires in COVID-19. Data came from immunoSEQ multiplex PCR; TCRdb stores just in-frame clones and leaves some out. The sample has about 160,000 clones, 85% seen once. Sequences were obtained from peripheral blood. These receptors were collected from a human donor with acute or convalescent COVID-19. The donor label of this sample is uncertain. Both conserved end residues are trimmed from each CDR3. Each record gives: D gene, V gene, clone size, CDR3 protein. D genes are given only for firm matches. Some rows mark clone size as missing; the rest say once, few, many or name a class of expanded clone.

>TRBD1|TRBV29-1|NA
SVERGQGTDTQY
>NA|TRBV19|NA
ASSNRDRYGYT
>TRBD1|TRBV29-1|NA
SVGGQGRGNTIY
>NA|TRBV2|NA
ASRGSREKLF
>NA|TRBV19|NA
ASSIVQSTDTQY
>TRBD1|TRBV5-1|NA
ASSLEATGAGNQPQH
>TRBD2|TRBV19|NA
ASSIREANTGELF
>TRBD2|TRBV20-1|NA
SARRGGAQY
>NA|TRBV6-1|NA
ASSEEAGWNTEAF
>TRBD1|TRBV3-1/TRBV3-2|once
ATALNPKDRGLNYGYT
>TRBD1|TRBV4-1|NA
ASSQQGATNEKLF